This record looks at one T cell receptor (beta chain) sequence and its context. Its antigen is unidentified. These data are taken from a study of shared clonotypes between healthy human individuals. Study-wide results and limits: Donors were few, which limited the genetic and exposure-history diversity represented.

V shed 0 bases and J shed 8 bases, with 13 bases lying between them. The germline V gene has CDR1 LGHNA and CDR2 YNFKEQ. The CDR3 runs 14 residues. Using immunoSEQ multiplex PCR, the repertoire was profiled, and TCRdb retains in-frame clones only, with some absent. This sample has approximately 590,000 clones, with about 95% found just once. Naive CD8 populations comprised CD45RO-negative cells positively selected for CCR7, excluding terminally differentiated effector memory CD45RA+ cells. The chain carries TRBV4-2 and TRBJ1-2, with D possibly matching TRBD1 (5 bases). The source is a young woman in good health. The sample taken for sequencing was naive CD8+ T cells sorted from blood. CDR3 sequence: CASSQELGVEGYTF. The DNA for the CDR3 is TGTGCCAGCAGCCAAGAGTTAGGGGTAGAGGGCTACACCTTC.